What follows are 20 T cell receptor beta chains derived from one specimen sequenced in a study of a mutant IDH1 vaccine in newly diagnosed glioma. The repertoire was sequenced with immunoSEQ multiplex PCR; TCRdb's copy has only in-frame clones and lacks some. The table has tens of thousands of clones, roughly 76% seen once. The antigens of these receptors remain unknown. Regarding time point: week 5, during vaccination. Every single dose of the vaccine, 300 ug of mutant IDH1 20-mer peptide, came with topical imiquimod. Sequenced material: PBMCs, taken from a glioma patient whose treatment included an IDH1 peptide vaccine. The source of these receptors is a man between 45 and 60 years old with glioma.

This chain links TRBV9 with TRBJ1-1, with D possibly being TRBD1 (6 bases). V was pared by 0 bases and J by 7 bases, with 13 bases between. Per germline, CDR1 SGDLS and CDR2 YYNGEE. The CDR3 runs to 14 residues. The CDR3 DNA sequence: TGTGCCAGCAGCGTAGCAGGACAGCCTGATGAAGCTTTCTTT. Amino acid sequence: CASSVAGQPDEAFF.

This clone showed up just a few times. The genes are TRBV18 and TRBJ1-5; D not resolved. CDR3 size: 13 residues. The germline gives CDR1 KGHSH, CDR2 LQKENI. Trimming shortened V by 3 bases and J by 11 bases, and 14 bases separated the two germline ends. In DNA form, the CDR3 reads TGTGCCAGCTCACCTCCCGGGAGTTCGGCCCAGCATTTT. Translating gives CASSPPGSSAQHF.

This chain joins TRBV2 and TRBJ1-2; D is ambiguous. The ends were cut back, 6 bases at V and 9 bases at J, with 17 bases in the middle. The length of the CDR3 is 13 residues. Germline V gene sequence: CDR1 SNHLY, CDR2 FYNNEI. CDR3 protein: CASSRETSTRYTF. The CDR3 DNA is TGTGCCAGCAGCCGGGAAACTAGCACTCGCTACACCTTC.

This clone has just a few counts. This chain joins TRBV5-6 and TRBJ2-7, with unresolved D. Germline V CDR1 and CDR2: SGHDT, YYEEEE. Between the trimmed V and J ends, which lost 0 bases and 4 bases, there was a span of 5 bases. This CDR3 has 12 residues. CDR3 DNA: TGTGCCAGCAGCTTGGCTACGTACGAGCAGTACTTC. Its translation: CASSLATYEQYF.

The V gene is TRBV4-1, the J gene TRBJ2-7; D remains unclear. Trimming left V 0 bases short and J 6 bases short, with 12 bases between. Looked up from germline, CDR1 is MGHRA and CDR2 is YSYEKL. The CDR3 sequence is 14 residues long. The CDR3, as DNA: TGCGCCAGCAGCCAAGACAGGACGGCCTCCGAGCAGTACTTC. Amino acids: CASSQDRTASEQYF.

This chain joins TRBV4-1 and TRBJ1-5; D unclear. The ends were cut back, 2 bases at V and 3 bases at J, with 11 bases in the middle. This CDR3 has 15 amino acids. CDR1 is MGHRA and CDR2 is YSYEKL in the germline V gene. CDR3 sequence: CASSQRGLSNQPQHF. CDR3 in DNA: TGCGCCAGCAGCCAACGAGGACTTTCCAATCAGCCCCAGCATTTT.

The rearrangement links TRBV11-2 to TRBJ1-2; 8 nucleotides agree with TRBD1. With V trimmed by 5 bases and J by 7 bases, 6 bases remained unmatched. The CDR3 spans 13 residues. Germline values: CDR1 SGHAT, CDR2 FQNNGV. DNA for the CDR3: TGTGCCAGCAGCCCGACAGGGGTGCGTGGCTACACCTTC. As protein: CASSPTGVRGYTF.

CDR3 sequence reads: CASSSQGQSGYGYTF. CDR3 coding DNA: TGTGCCAGTAGTTCTCAAGGGCAATCGGGCTATGGCTACACCTTC. The chain has TRBV19 and TRBJ1-2; D remains unclear. V was shortened by 5 bases and J by 4 bases, with 17 bases between the two germline ends. Per germline, CDR1 LNHDA and CDR2 SQIVND (reference sequence). CDR3 length: 15 residues.

CDR3 coding DNA: TGCAGCGTGGACATAAGGGATTATGGCTACACCTTC. Amino acid sequence: CSVDIRDYGYTF. V and J are TRBV29-1 and TRBJ1-2, with D tentatively TRBD1 (5 bases). The length of the CDR3 is 12 residues. The germline V gene encodes CDR1 SQVTM and CDR2 ANQGSEA. Trimming shortened V by 6 bases and J by 5 bases, and 13 bases separated the two germline ends. Combining the CDR3 with reference TRBV29-1 and TRBJ1-2 gives the whole variable domain SAVISQKPSRDICQRGTSLTIQCQVDSQVTMMFWYRQQPGQSLTLIATANQGSEATYESGFVIDKFPISRPNLTFSTLTVSNMSPEDSSIYLCSVDIRDYGYTFGSGTRLTVV.

The V and J genes are TRBV11-3 and TRBJ1-3; 7 nucleotides match TRBD1. The germline CDR1 and CDR2 sequences are SGHNT and YENEEA. V shed 4 bases, J shed 3 bases, and the junction held 3 bases outside the gene matches. The CDR3 loop spans 14 amino acids. The CDR3 loop reads CASSSQGYGNTIYF. For the CDR3, the DNA is TGTGCCAGCAGCTCACAGGGGTATGGAAACACCATATATTTT.

The V and J genes are TRBV5-8 and TRBJ1-5, with 9 bases matching TRBD1. The germline CDR1 and CDR2 sequences are SGHTS and YDEGEE. Trimming at V came to 5 bases and at J to 5 bases, leaving 11 bases not matched to a gene. This CDR3 spans 16 amino acids. In DNA, the CDR3 is TGTGCCAGCAGAGTCTTAAGGGGACAGGGAGATCAGCCCCAGCATTTT. Residues: CASRVLRGQGDQPQHF.

This rearrangement joins TRBV6-6 to TRBJ1-1; D remains unclear. Germline V gene lookup returns CDR1 MNHNY and CDR2 SVGAGI (reference sequence). Trimming took off 6 bases at V and 10 bases at J, with 12 bases between the two ends. The CDR3 spans 11 residues. The CDR3 sequence: CASSTEVLAFF. The CDR3 region has the DNA TGTGCCAGCAGCACAGAAGTTCTAGCTTTCTTT.

The chain employs TRBV10-3 and TRBJ1-4; D may be TRBD1 (5 bases). The CDR3 runs 16 residues. The V end was cut by 0 bases, the J end by 7 bases, with 15 bases between. Germline V lookup: CDR1 ENHRY, CDR2 SYGVKD. The CDR3 DNA sequence: TGTGCCATCAGTGAGTCGGTAGGGGCCCGGGGTGAAAAACTGTTTTTT. Protein sequence: CAISESVGARGEKLFF.

CDR3 bases: TGTGCCAGCATCAACCCGGTCAAAGGGGAGACCCAGTACTTC. Amino acids: CASINPVKGETQYF. This rearrangement joins TRBV5-6 to TRBJ2-5; D gene unclear. CDR3 size: 14 residues. V gave up 6 bases and J gave up 5 bases, with 17 bases separating them. In germline, CDR1 is SGHDT, CDR2 YYEEEE.

J is TRBJ1-2 and V is TRBV5-1; no clear D. CDR1 SGHRS and CDR2 YFSETQ come from the germline V gene. Trimming stripped 2 bases from V and 8 bases from J, with 13 bases between. The length of the CDR3 is 13 residues. The CDR3 coding sequence is TGCGCCAGCAGCTTCGACGCGCAGTCGGGCTACACCTTC. Its protein is CASSFDAQSGYTF.

The rearrangement joins TRBV13 to TRBJ2-5; maybe TRBD2 (5 bases). Germline assignment: CDR1 PRHDT and CDR2 FYEKMQ (reference sequence). Trimming left V 5 bases short and J 4 bases short, with 17 bases between. The CDR3 is 15 amino acids. The CDR3 protein is CASSTLEDFAETQYF. The DNA of the CDR3 is TGTGCCAGCAGCACCTTAGAGGACTTCGCAGAGACCCAGTACTTC.

This chain joins TRBV5-6 and TRBJ2-2; D might be TRBD2 (6 bases). Germline CDR1 SGHDT, CDR2 YYEEEE. V was pared by 4 bases and J by 5 bases, with 9 bases between. This CDR3 has 13 amino acids. The CDR3 coding sequence is TGTGCCAGCAGCGAGGGGACTACCGGGGAGCTGTTTTTT. Residues: CASSEGTTGELFF.

The rearrangement links TRBV28 to TRBJ2-7; no clear D. CDR1 MDHEN and CDR2 SYDVKM come from the germline V gene. The CDR3 contains 11 residues. V lost 5 bases and J lost 4, with 6 bases in between. The CDR3, as DNA: TGTGCCAGCAGTCGAGAATACGAGCAGTACTTC. Residues: CASSREYEQYF.

J is TRBJ2-5 and V is TRBV27; no clear D. The CDR3 runs to 15 residues. Trimming removed 3 bases at V and 3 bases at J, with 14 bases between. Germline V gene lookup returns CDR1 MNHEY and CDR2 SMNVEV (reference sequence). Here the CDR3 DNA reads TGTGCCAGCAGTTTCTACGGTCGTGGCAAAGAGACCCAGTACTTC. Translating it yields CASSFYGRGKETQYF.

This clone came up a few times. The CDR3 nucleotides are TGCAGCGTCGGAAGGGACAGGGACTATGGCTACACCTTC. It encodes CSVGRDRDYGYTF. The V and J genes are TRBV29-1 and TRBJ1-2; 9 nucleotides line up with TRBD1. The V and J ends lost 6 bases and 3 bases, in that order; junction bases with no gene match: 5. CDR1 is SQVTM and CDR2 is ANQGSEA in the germline V gene. This CDR3 contains 13 residues.